Listed below are T cell receptor beta chains from one sample, sequenced in a study of control samples from healthy donors and cancer patients. TCRdb keeps only in-frame clones here, not all; method: immunoSEQ multiplex PCR. In the table there are 100,000 to 150,000 clones, approximately 94% of which are singletons. The sequenced sample was blood. Every receptor here comes from a man under 40 in good health. CDR3s include the opening cysteine and the closing phenylalanine or tryptophan. The order of the fields is D gene, V gene, clone size, J gene, CDR3 protein, CDR3 DNA. The D gene is left open where the match is weak. Clone size appears in some rows only: once, few, many, or a class for an expanded clone.

d_gene: NA
v_gene: TRBV6-5
abundance: NA
j_gene: TRBJ1-2
CDR3aa: CASSAGPSTNYGYTF
CDR3nt: TGTGCCAGCAGCGCGGGACCCTCAACTAACTATGGCTACACCTTC

d_gene: NA
v_gene: TRBV27
abundance: NA
j_gene: TRBJ1-2
CDR3aa: CASSLSGKNYGYTF
CDR3nt: TGTGCCAGCAGTTTATCCGGTAAAAACTATGGCTACACCTTC

d_gene: TRBD1
v_gene: TRBV24-1
abundance: NA
j_gene: TRBJ1-4
CDR3aa: CATSDTGTGGGEKLFF
CDR3nt: TGTGCCACCAGTGACACCGGGACAGGGGGCGGTGAAAAACTGTTTTTT

d_gene: NA
v_gene: TRBV14
abundance: NA
j_gene: TRBJ1-1
CDR3aa: CASRVSGGVATEAFF
CDR3nt: TGTGCCAGCAGGGTCTCCGGGGGGGTGGCCACTGAAGCTTTCTTT

d_gene: TRBD1
v_gene: TRBV2
abundance: NA
j_gene: TRBJ1-5
CDR3aa: CASSGQGGQPQHF
CDR3nt: TGTGCCAGCAGTGGACAGGGGGGGCAGCCCCAGCATTTT

d_gene: NA
v_gene: TRBV6-5
abundance: NA
j_gene: TRBJ1-1
CDR3aa: CASSPTVNTEAFF
CDR3nt: TGTGCCAGCAGTCCAACAGTGAACACTGAAGCTTTCTTT

d_gene: NA
v_gene: TRBV10-3
abundance: NA
j_gene: TRBJ2-7
CDR3aa: CAIGSDQGVYEQYF
CDR3nt: TGTGCCATCGGATCTGATCAGGGAGTCTACGAGCAGTACTTC

d_gene: NA
v_gene: TRBV5-1
abundance: NA
j_gene: TRBJ1-3
CDR3aa: CASTDMGSSGNTIYF
CDR3nt: TGCGCCAGCACCGATATGGGCAGCTCTGGAAACACCATATATTTT

d_gene: TRBD1
v_gene: TRBV30
abundance: NA
j_gene: TRBJ1-4
CDR3aa: CASRADRGKLFF
CDR3nt: TGTGCCTCCCGGGCCGACAGGGGGAAACTGTTTTTT

d_gene: TRBD1
v_gene: TRBV4-3
abundance: NA
j_gene: TRBJ1-2
CDR3aa: CASSPTGGYYGYTF
CDR3nt: TGCGCCAGCAGTCCGACAGGGGGCTACTATGGCTACACCTTC

d_gene: NA
v_gene: TRBV24-1
abundance: NA
j_gene: TRBJ1-2
CDR3aa: CATSDRNRDYTF
CDR3nt: TGTGCCACCAGTGACCGCAACAGGGACTACACCTTC

d_gene: NA
v_gene: TRBV27
abundance: NA
j_gene: TRBJ1-4
CDR3aa: CASSGFREGEKLFF
CDR3nt: TGTGCCAGCAGCGGTTTTCGGGAGGGTGAAAAACTGTTTTTT

d_gene: TRBD1
v_gene: TRBV14
abundance: NA
j_gene: TRBJ1-2
CDR3aa: CASSQGTGGFGYTF
CDR3nt: TGTGCCAGCAGCCAGGGGACAGGGGGCTTTGGCTACACCTTC

d_gene: TRBD2
v_gene: TRBV29-1
abundance: NA
j_gene: TRBJ2-1
CDR3aa: CSASSGVGVEQFF
CDR3nt: TGCAGCGCTTCTAGCGGGGTGGGGGTTGAGCAGTTCTTC

d_gene: NA
v_gene: TRBV29-1
abundance: NA
j_gene: TRBJ1-3
CDR3aa: CSVEKDSGNTIYF
CDR3nt: TGCAGCGTTGAAAAGGACTCTGGAAACACCATATATTTT

d_gene: TRBD2
v_gene: TRBV9
abundance: NA
j_gene: TRBJ2-3
CDR3aa: CASSVELAGEDTQYF
CDR3nt: TGTGCCAGCAGCGTTGAACTAGCGGGGGAGGATACGCAGTATTTT

d_gene: TRBD1
v_gene: TRBV7-8
abundance: NA
j_gene: TRBJ1-4
CDR3aa: CASSPGQGNEKLFF
CDR3nt: TGTGCCAGCAGCCCAGGACAGGGTAATGAAAAACTGTTTTTT

d_gene: TRBD2
v_gene: TRBV27
abundance: once
j_gene: TRBJ2-5
CDR3aa: CASSRSSGTETQYF
CDR3nt: TGTGCCAGCAGTCGCTCTAGCGGGACAGAGACCCAGTACTTC

d_gene: TRBD2
v_gene: TRBV7-2
abundance: few
j_gene: TRBJ2-5
CDR3aa: CASSPSGGRETQYF
CDR3nt: TGTGCCAGCAGCCCTAGCGGGGGAAGGGAGACCCAGTACTTC

d_gene: TRBD1
v_gene: TRBV27
abundance: NA
j_gene: TRBJ1-5
CDR3aa: CASSLGGQGSQPQHF
CDR3nt: TGTGCCAGCAGTTTAGGTGGACAGGGTAGCCAGCCCCAGCATTTT

d_gene: TRBD1
v_gene: TRBV19
abundance: NA
j_gene: TRBJ1-5
CDR3aa: CASISIGTGYQPQHF
CDR3nt: TGTGCCAGTATCTCGATAGGGACAGGTTATCAGCCCCAGCATTTT

d_gene: NA
v_gene: TRBV6-2/TRBV6-3
abundance: NA
j_gene: TRBJ2-5
CDR3aa: CASSYYTGPLQETQYF
CDR3nt: TGTGCCAGCAGTTACTATACGGGGCCGCTCCAAGAGACCCAGTACTTC

d_gene: NA
v_gene: TRBV5-8
abundance: NA
j_gene: TRBJ2-7
CDR3aa: CASSWDPWSSYEQYF
CDR3nt: TGTGCCAGCAGTTGGGACCCCTGGAGCTCCTACGAGCAGTACTTC

d_gene: NA
v_gene: TRBV7-9
abundance: NA
j_gene: TRBJ2-7
CDR3aa: CASSSTGKGYEQYF
CDR3nt: TGTGCCAGCAGCTCCACAGGGAAAGGGTACGAGCAGTACTTC

d_gene: TRBD2
v_gene: TRBV27
abundance: NA
j_gene: TRBJ2-5
CDR3aa: CASSLLSGGDQETQYF
CDR3nt: TGTGCCAGCAGTTTACTGAGCGGGGGGGACCAAGAGACCCAGTACTTC

d_gene: TRBD1
v_gene: TRBV6-5
abundance: NA
j_gene: TRBJ1-2
CDR3aa: CASRQTGGANYGYTF
CDR3nt: TGTGCCAGCAGGCAGACAGGGGGAGCTAACTATGGCTACACCTTC

d_gene: TRBD1
v_gene: TRBV14
abundance: NA
j_gene: TRBJ2-1
CDR3aa: CASSQLGRGPQDEQFF
CDR3nt: TGTGCCAGCAGCCAATTAGGTAGGGGGCCTCAGGATGAGCAGTTCTTC

d_gene: NA
v_gene: TRBV5-1
abundance: NA
j_gene: TRBJ2-2
CDR3aa: CASSLDSTGGELFF
CDR3nt: TGCGCCAGCAGCTTGGACTCGACTGGGGGGGAGCTGTTTTTT

d_gene: TRBD2
v_gene: TRBV3-1/TRBV3-2
abundance: NA
j_gene: TRBJ2-5
CDR3aa: CASSQGVSAGQETQYF
CDR3nt: TGTGCCAGCAGCCAAGGGGTCTCAGCGGGGCAAGAGACCCAGTACTTC

d_gene: NA
v_gene: TRBV2
abundance: NA
j_gene: TRBJ2-7
CDR3aa: CASSERMDEQYF
CDR3nt: TGTGCCAGCAGTGAAAGAATGGACGAGCAGTACTTC

d_gene: NA
v_gene: TRBV25-1
abundance: few
j_gene: TRBJ2-3
CDR3aa: CASRGPLTTDTQYF
CDR3nt: TGTGCCAGCAGGGGTCCTCTTACCACAGATACGCAGTATTTT

d_gene: NA
v_gene: TRBV19
abundance: NA
j_gene: TRBJ1-5
CDR3aa: CASSIFLGNQPQHF
CDR3nt: TGTGCCAGTAGTATATTCTTGGGAAATCAGCCCCAGCATTTT

d_gene: TRBD1
v_gene: TRBV6-1
abundance: NA
j_gene: TRBJ2-7
CDR3aa: CASSGAPTGSSYEQYF
CDR3nt: TGTGCCAGCAGTGGGGCCCCGACAGGGTCCTCCTACGAGCAGTACTTC

d_gene: NA
v_gene: TRBV19
abundance: NA
j_gene: TRBJ1-5
CDR3aa: CASSIGWGNQPQHF
CDR3nt: TGTGCCAGTAGTATAGGGTGGGGTAATCAGCCCCAGCATTTT

d_gene: NA
v_gene: TRBV9
abundance: NA
j_gene: TRBJ1-1
CDR3aa: CASSVDDRYTEAFF
CDR3nt: TGTGCCAGCAGCGTAGATGACAGGTACACTGAAGCTTTCTTT

d_gene: NA
v_gene: TRBV30
abundance: once
j_gene: TRBJ1-2
CDR3aa: CAWSVRGDGYTF
CDR3nt: TGTGCCTGGAGTGTACGAGGGGATGGCTACACCTTC

d_gene: TRBD1
v_gene: TRBV7-2
abundance: NA
j_gene: TRBJ1-4
CDR3aa: CASSLAQGASEKLFF
CDR3nt: TGTGCCAGCAGCTTAGCACAGGGGGCAAGTGAAAAACTGTTTTTT

d_gene: NA
v_gene: TRBV4-1
abundance: NA
j_gene: TRBJ1-1
CDR3aa: CASSPFGGDTEAFF
CDR3nt: TGCGCCAGCAGCCCATTTGGGGGGGACACTGAAGCTTTCTTT

d_gene: NA
v_gene: TRBV4-3
abundance: NA
j_gene: TRBJ1-6
CDR3aa: CASSQDPGAGYSPLHF
CDR3nt: TGCGCCAGCAGCCAAGATCCGGGGGCGGGTTATTCACCCCTCCACTTT

d_gene: NA
v_gene: TRBV7-9
abundance: NA
j_gene: TRBJ1-5
CDR3aa: CASSLSGGNQPQHF
CDR3nt: TGTGCCAGCAGCTTATCCGGGGGCAATCAGCCCCAGCATTTT

d_gene: NA
v_gene: TRBV6-6
abundance: once
j_gene: TRBJ2-5
CDR3aa: CASSPGTVGGFSQTQYF
CDR3nt: TGTGCCAGCAGTCCCGGGACAGTTGGGGGGTTTTCGCAGACCCAGTACTTC

d_gene: NA
v_gene: TRBV7-8
abundance: NA
j_gene: TRBJ1-6
CDR3aa: CASSLRTNYNSPLHF
CDR3nt: TGTGCCAGCAGCTTAAGGACAAACTATAATTCACCCCTCCACTTT

d_gene: TRBD1
v_gene: TRBV13
abundance: NA
j_gene: TRBJ1-5
CDR3aa: CASSRQGAGQPQHF
CDR3nt: TGTGCCAGCAGCCGACAGGGGGCCGGACAGCCCCAGCATTTT

d_gene: NA
v_gene: TRBV6-2/TRBV6-3
abundance: NA
j_gene: TRBJ2-1
CDR3aa: CASSYGLWGRNEQFF
CDR3nt: TGTGCCAGCAGTTACGGGCTATGGGGGAGGAATGAGCAGTTCTTC

d_gene: TRBD1
v_gene: TRBV9
abundance: NA
j_gene: TRBJ1-5
CDR3aa: CASSVDGQGYQPQHF
CDR3nt: TGTGCCAGCAGCGTAGACGGACAGGGGTATCAGCCCCAGCATTTT